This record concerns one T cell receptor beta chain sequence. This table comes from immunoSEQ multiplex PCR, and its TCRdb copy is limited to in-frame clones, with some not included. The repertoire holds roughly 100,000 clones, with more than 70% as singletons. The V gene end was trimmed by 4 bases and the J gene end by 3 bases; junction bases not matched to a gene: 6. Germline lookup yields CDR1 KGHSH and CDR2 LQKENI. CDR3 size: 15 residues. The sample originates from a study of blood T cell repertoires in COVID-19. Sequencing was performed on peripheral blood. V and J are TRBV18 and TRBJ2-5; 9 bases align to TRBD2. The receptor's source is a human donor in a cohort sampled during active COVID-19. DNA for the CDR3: TGTGCCAGCTCACATACAAGCGGGGGGAAAGAGACCCAGTACTTC. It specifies CASSHTSGGKETQYF.